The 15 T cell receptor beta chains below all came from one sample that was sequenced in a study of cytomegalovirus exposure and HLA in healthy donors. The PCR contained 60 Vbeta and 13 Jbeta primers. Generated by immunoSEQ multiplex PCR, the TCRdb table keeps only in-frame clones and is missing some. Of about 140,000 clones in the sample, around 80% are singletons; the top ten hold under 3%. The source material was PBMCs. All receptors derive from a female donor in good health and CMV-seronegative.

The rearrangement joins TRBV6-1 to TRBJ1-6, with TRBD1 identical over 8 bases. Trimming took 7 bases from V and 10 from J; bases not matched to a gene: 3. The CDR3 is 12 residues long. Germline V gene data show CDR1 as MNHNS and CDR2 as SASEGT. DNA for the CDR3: TGTGCCAGCACCAGGGGGCACTCACCCCTCCACTTT. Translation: CASTRGHSPLHF.

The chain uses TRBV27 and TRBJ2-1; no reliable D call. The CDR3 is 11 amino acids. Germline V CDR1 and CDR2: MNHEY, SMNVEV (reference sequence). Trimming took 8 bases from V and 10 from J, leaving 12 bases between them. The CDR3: CASSDTMEQFF. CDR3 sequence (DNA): TGTGCCAGCTCCGATACAATGGAGCAGTTCTTC.

CDR3: CATAPTSSGTGELFF. The CDR3 bases are TGTGCCACCGCCCCGACTAGCTCGGGGACCGGGGAGCTGTTTTTT. The rearrangement uses TRBV19 and TRBJ2-2; TRBD2 aligns across 7 bases. The CDR3 contains 15 residues. CDR1 LNHDA and CDR2 SQIVND come from the germline V gene (reference sequence). V shed 10 bases, J shed 5 bases, and the junction held 13 bases outside the gene matches.

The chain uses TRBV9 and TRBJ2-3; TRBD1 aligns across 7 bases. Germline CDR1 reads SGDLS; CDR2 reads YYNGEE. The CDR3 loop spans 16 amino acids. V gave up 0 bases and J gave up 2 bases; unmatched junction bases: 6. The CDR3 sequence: CASSVGATGTTDTQYF. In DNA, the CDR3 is TGTGCCAGCAGCGTAGGGGCGACAGGGACCACAGATACGCAGTATTTT.

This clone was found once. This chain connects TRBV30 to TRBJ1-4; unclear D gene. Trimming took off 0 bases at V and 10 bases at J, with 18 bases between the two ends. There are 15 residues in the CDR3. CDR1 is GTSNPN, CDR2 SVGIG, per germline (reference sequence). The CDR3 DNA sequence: TGTGCCTGGAGTGTACGAGGTGGAGTTGGAGGAAAACTGTTTTTT. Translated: CAWSVRGGVGGKLFF.

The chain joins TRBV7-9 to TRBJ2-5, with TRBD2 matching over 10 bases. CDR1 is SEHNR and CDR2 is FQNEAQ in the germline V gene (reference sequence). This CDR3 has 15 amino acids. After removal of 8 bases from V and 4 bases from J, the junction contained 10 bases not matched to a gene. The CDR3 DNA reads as TGTGCCAGCGGCGATCCGGGACTAGCGTTAGAGACCCAGTACTTC. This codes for CASGDPGLALETQYF.

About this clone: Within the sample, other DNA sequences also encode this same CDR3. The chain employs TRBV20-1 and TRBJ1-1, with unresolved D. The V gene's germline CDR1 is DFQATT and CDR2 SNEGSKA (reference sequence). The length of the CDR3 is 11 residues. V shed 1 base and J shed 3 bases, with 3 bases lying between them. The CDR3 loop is CSARADTEAFF. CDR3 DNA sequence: TGCAGTGCTAGAGCCGACACTGAAGCTTTCTTT.

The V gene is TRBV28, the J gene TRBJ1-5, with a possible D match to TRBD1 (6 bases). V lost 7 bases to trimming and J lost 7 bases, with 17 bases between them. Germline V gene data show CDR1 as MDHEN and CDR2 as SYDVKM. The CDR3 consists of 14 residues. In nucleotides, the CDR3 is TGTGCCAGCATGAGGTGGGGGGGCCAACAGCCCCAGCATTTT. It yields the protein CASMRWGGQQPQHF.

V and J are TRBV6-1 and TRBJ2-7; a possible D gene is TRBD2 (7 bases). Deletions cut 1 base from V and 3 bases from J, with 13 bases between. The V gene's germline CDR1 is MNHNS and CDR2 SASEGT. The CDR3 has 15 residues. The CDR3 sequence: CASSEGRGGYYEQYF. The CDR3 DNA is TGTGCCAGCAGTGAAGGCCGCGGGGGCTACTACGAGCAGTACTTC.

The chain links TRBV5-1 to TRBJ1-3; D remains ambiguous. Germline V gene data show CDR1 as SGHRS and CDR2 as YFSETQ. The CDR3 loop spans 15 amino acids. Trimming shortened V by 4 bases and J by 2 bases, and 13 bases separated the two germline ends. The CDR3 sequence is CASSPRGGTGNTIYF. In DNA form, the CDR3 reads TGCGCCAGCAGCCCCCGGGGAGGAACTGGAAACACCATATATTTT.

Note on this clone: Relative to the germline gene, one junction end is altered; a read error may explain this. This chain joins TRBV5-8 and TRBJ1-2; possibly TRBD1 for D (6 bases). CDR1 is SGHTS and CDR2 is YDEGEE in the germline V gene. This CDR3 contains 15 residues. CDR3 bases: TGTGCCAGCAGCTTACGACAGGCCACTGCTCGCGGCTACCCCTTC. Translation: CASSLRQATARGYPF.

The CDR3 DNA follows: TGTGCCAGCAGTTCACCGGGACAGGGGGCCGAGCAGTACTTC. Its translation: CASSSPGQGAEQYF. The chain recombines TRBV27 with TRBJ2-7; 12 bases agree with TRBD1. This CDR3 comprises 14 residues. Per the germline V gene, CDR1 is MNHEY and CDR2 is SMNVEV (reference sequence). V lost 4 bases to trimming and J lost 6 bases; unmatched junction nucleotides: 4.

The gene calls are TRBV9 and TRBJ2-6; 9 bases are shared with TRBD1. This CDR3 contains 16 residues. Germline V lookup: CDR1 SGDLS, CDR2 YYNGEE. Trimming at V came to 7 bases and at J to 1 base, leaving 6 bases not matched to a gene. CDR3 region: CASRDRDLSGANVLTF. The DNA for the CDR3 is TGTGCCAGCCGGGACAGGGACCTTTCTGGGGCCAACGTCCTGACTTTC.

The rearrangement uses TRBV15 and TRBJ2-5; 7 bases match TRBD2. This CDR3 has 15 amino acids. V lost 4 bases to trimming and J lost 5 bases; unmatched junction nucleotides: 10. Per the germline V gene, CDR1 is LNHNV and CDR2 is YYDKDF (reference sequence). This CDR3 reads CATSTAGAGFETQYF. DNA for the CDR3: TGTGCCACCAGCACGGCGGGAGCGGGTTTTGAGACCCAGTACTTC. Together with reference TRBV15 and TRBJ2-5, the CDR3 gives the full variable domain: DAMVIQNPRYQVTQFGKPVTLSCSQTLNHNVMYWYQQKSSQAPKLLFHYYDKDFNNEADTPDNFQSRRPNTSFCFLDIRSPGLGDTAMYLCATSTAGAGFETQYFGPGTRLLVL.

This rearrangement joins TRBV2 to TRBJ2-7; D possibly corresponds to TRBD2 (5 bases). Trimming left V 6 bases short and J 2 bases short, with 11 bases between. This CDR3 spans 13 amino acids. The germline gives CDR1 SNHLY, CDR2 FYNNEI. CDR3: CASRPGTAYEQYF. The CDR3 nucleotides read TGTGCCAGCAGGCCGGGAACAGCCTACGAGCAGTACTTC.